This is a list of T cell receptor beta chains from one sample in a study of blood T cell repertoires in COVID-19. Clones were sequenced by immunoSEQ multiplex PCR, and TCRdb holds only the in-frame ones, with some missing. This sample has some 180,000 clones; 84% occur once, and the top ten carry approximately 13%. The material sequenced was peripheral blood. The receptor source for this set is a human donor in a cohort sampled during active COVID-19. Each CDR3 is given with its conserved first and last residue. Each record gives: J gene, V gene, clone size, D gene, CDR3 DNA, CDR3 protein. D genes are given only for firm matches. Size is stated for part of the rows, as once, few or many counts, or as a class when the clone is expanded.

TRBJ1-3 TRBV4-1 NA NA TGCGCCAGCAGCCAAGAGAGGGGACTCCTCACCATATATTTT CASSQERGLLTIYF
TRBJ2-3 TRBV12-5 NA TRBD1 TGTGCTAGTGGTCTCCCACCTCTACAGGGGGCGCCGGATACGCAGTATTTT CASGLPPLQGAPDTQYF
TRBJ1-2 TRBV6-5 few NA TGTGCCAGCAGTCCCCAGCCGGGGAACTATGGCTACACCTTC CASSPQPGNYGYTF
TRBJ2-7 TRBV4-1 NA NA TGCGCCAGCAGCCAAGCCGCGGACACCTCCTACGAGCAGTACTTC CASSQAADTSYEQYF
TRBJ2-3 TRBV7-2 NA NA TGTGCCAGCAGGGCCGGCGGAGCCTCAGATACGCAGTATTTT CASRAGGASDTQYF
TRBJ2-5 TRBV24-1 once TRBD1 TGTGCCACCAGTGCTACGACAGGGATCGAGACCCAGTACTTC CATSATTGIETQYF
TRBJ2-3 TRBV7-2 NA TRBD2 TGTGCCAGCAGCTTAGATCGGCGGGGGGGTAGCACAGATACGCAGTATTTT CASSLDRRGGSTDTQYF
TRBJ1-4 TRBV28 NA NA TGTGCCAGCAGTTTCGGTACTTTCGGGGAAAAACTGTTTTTT CASSFGTFGEKLFF
TRBJ1-1 TRBV7-9 NA NA TGTGCCAGCAGCTTAGACAGGGTCACTGAAGCTTTCTTT CASSLDRVTEAFF
TRBJ1-5 TRBV19 NA NA TGTGCCAGTAGGCGGACAGCGCCAAATCAGCCCCAGCATTTT CASRRTAPNQPQHF
TRBJ1-4 TRBV19 NA NA TGTGCCAGTAGCCCTCAGGGGTCTAATGAAAAACTGTTTTTT CASSPQGSNEKLFF
TRBJ1-6 TRBV18 once NA TGTGCCAGCTCACTACAGGGAAATAATTCACCCCTCCACTTT CASSLQGNNSPLHF
TRBJ1-5 TRBV30 once TRBD1 TGTGCCTGTAATACAGGGGATAGGGGCAATCAGCCCCAGCATTTT CACNTGDRGNQPQHF
TRBJ2-2 TRBV2 few NA TGTGCCAGCAGTGCTGTCAGGGAGGCCGGGGAGCTGTTTTTT CASSAVREAGELFF
TRBJ2-1 TRBV10-1 NA NA TGCGCCAGCAGTGAGGGAGGGGGCAGTTACAATGAGCAGTTCTTC CASSEGGGSYNEQFF
TRBJ1-5 TRBV25-1 NA NA TGTGCCAGCAGTGAAGGGCTTTATAGCAATCAGCCCCAGCATTTT CASSEGLYSNQPQHF
TRBJ2-7 TRBV7-9 NA NA TGTGCCAGCAGCTTAGACAGGGCCTACGAGCAGTACTTC CASSLDRAYEQYF
TRBJ2-7 TRBV5-1 NA TRBD2 TGCGCCAGCGGAATAGCGGGAGACGAGCAGTACTTC CASGIAGDEQYF
TRBJ2-7 TRBV13 NA TRBD1 TGTGCCAGCAGCGAGGGGACAGCCGGCTACGAGCAGTACTTC CASSEGTAGYEQYF
TRBJ2-1 TRBV27 NA NA TGTGCCAGCAGTTTAAACCAGGGTGGTGAGCAGTTCTTC CASSLNQGGEQFF
TRBJ1-2 TRBV12-3/TRBV12-4 once TRBD1 TGTGCCAGCAGTTCCGGGACAGCTGATGGCTACACCTTC CASSSGTADGYTF
TRBJ2-2 TRBV28 NA TRBD1 TGTGCCAGCAGTCTCGACACAGGGGACACCGGGGAGCTGTTTTTT CASSLDTGDTGELFF
TRBJ1-2 TRBV7-6 few NA TGTGCCAGCAGCTTAAATCAGGGGTATGGCTACACCTTC CASSLNQGYGYTF
TRBJ1-3 TRBV2 once TRBD1 TGTGCCAGCAGTTTCCAGGGGGCTGGAAACACCATATATTTT CASSFQGAGNTIYF
TRBJ2-5 TRBV10-3 once TRBD2 TGTGCCATCAGTGAGTCTAGCGGGAGCGTCCTAGGGACCCAGTACTTC CAISESSGSVLGTQYF
TRBJ2-5 TRBV27 few NA TGTGCCAGCAGTCCAGGGTCTGAGACCCAGTACTTC CASSPGSETQYF
TRBJ1-2 TRBV7-2 NA TRBD1 TGTGCCAGCAGCTCCACCGGGTGGGTGGGGGACAGGGGTGAAGGCTACACCTTC CASSSTGWVGDRGEGYTF
TRBJ1-1 TRBV28 NA NA TGTGCCAGCAGTCCATCGGTCTCCCGGAACACTGAAGCTTTCTTT CASSPSVSRNTEAFF
TRBJ2-1 TRBV27 NA NA TGTGCCAGCAGGCGACTAAGCGGGCCTACCGGAAATGAGCAGTTCTTC CASRRLSGPTGNEQFF
TRBJ2-5 TRBV2 NA NA TGTGCCAGCAGGACACAGGGAGCCCAAGAGACCCAGTACTTC CASRTQGAQETQYF
TRBJ1-2 TRBV28 NA TRBD1 TGTGCCAGCAGTTTAGGGATGACAGGGCGCGGCTACACCTTC CASSLGMTGRGYTF
TRBJ2-3 TRBV5-8 NA NA TGTGCCAGCAGCTTAAGGGATGCGGGGCCCCGCACAGATACGCAGTATTTT CASSLRDAGPRTDTQYF
TRBJ2-1 TRBV6-5 NA TRBD2 TGTGCCAGCGTTAGCGGGAACTACAATGAGCAGTTCTTC CASVSGNYNEQFF
TRBJ2-7 TRBV28 NA NA TGTGCCAGCAGTTTGAGGGAGAGGTACCTGAGGCGCGAGCAGTACTTC CASSLRERYLRREQYF
TRBJ2-3 TRBV4-1 NA TRBD2 TGCGCCAGCAGCCAAAGGGTACTAGCGGAGTCCTCTGATACGCAGTATTTT CASSQRVLAESSDTQYF
TRBJ2-5 TRBV4-2 NA NA TGTGCCAGCAGCCAAGTGACCGGGAATGTTGAGACCCAGTACTTC CASSQVTGNVETQYF
TRBJ1-6 TRBV20-1 NA TRBD1 TGCAGTGCTAGTCAGGGGGCTTATAATTCACCCCTCCACTTT CSASQGAYNSPLHF
TRBJ2-3 TRBV24-1 NA TRBD2 TGTGCCACCAGTGAGGTCACTAGCGGGCACGCGCCGAATACGCAGTATTTT CATSEVTSGHAPNTQYF
TRBJ1-2 TRBV27 NA NA TGTGCCAGCAGTTTAAAGTCAGGCATTAACTATGGCTACACCTTC CASSLKSGINYGYTF
TRBJ2-7 TRBV28 NA TRBD2 TGTGCCAGCCTGACTAGCGGGGGAAACTCCTACGAGCAGTACTTC CASLTSGGNSYEQYF
TRBJ2-3 TRBV12-5 NA TRBD1 TGTGCTAGTGGTTTGCAGGGGGCAACAGATACGCAGTATTTT CASGLQGATDTQYF
TRBJ2-1 TRBV7-9 NA TRBD1 TGTGCCAGCAGCTCCGGGACAGGGGATGGTGAGCAGTTCTTC CASSSGTGDGEQFF
TRBJ2-1 TRBV12-3/TRBV12-4 NA NA TGTGCCAGCAGTCCCGGGGTGGGTAATGAGCAGTTCTTC CASSPGVGNEQFF
TRBJ1-1 TRBV18 NA TRBD1 TGTGCCAGCTCACAACAGGGGGGGACTGAAGCTTTCTTT CASSQQGGTEAFF
TRBJ2-1 TRBV27 NA TRBD2 TGTGCCAGCAGTTTAGCGGGAGGGCACAATGAGCAGTTCTTC CASSLAGGHNEQFF
TRBJ1-2 TRBV27 NA TRBD1 TGTGCCAGCAGTGCCTACAGGGGGGTAGAGGGCTACACCTTC CASSAYRGVEGYTF
TRBJ2-5 TRBV27 NA NA TGTGCCAGCAAACTTAGGGGTAGGGGCAGAGAAGAGACCCAGTACTTC CASKLRGRGREETQYF
TRBJ1-6 TRBV27 NA NA TGTGCCAGCAGTTTATCCGGCGAGGGGGGGACACCCCTCCACTTT CASSLSGEGGTPLHF